This T cell receptor beta chain was obtained from a study of early T cells in non-severe SARS-CoV-2 infection. Study summary: Sequencing input comprised bulk RNA from unsorted whole blood; chain pairing was not available. Study outcomes and limitations: The VDJdb matching leaned toward anti-spike CD8 responses and overlooked private and CD4 specificities.

Unique molecular identifiers (one per individual cDNA molecule) were attached. TCRdb processed the 5' RACE reads anew with MiXCR; each CDR3 protein has one entry. This sample has tens of thousands of distinct CDR3 sequences, with approximately 9.7% found just once. Germline CDR1 reads SGDLS; CDR2 reads YYNGEE. This CDR3 spans 15 amino acids. V shed 0 bases and J shed 4 bases, with 14 bases lying between them. This clonotype occurred many times. Its specificity is unknown. Sequenced sample: whole blood. The source of this sequence is an adult who was a healthcare worker with PCR-confirmed SARS-CoV-2 infection or an uninfected control (not recorded which). V and J are TRBV9 and TRBJ2-7, with no clear D. The CDR3 sequence: CASSVGSSAVYEQYF. The CDR3 coding sequence is TGTGCCAGCAGCGTAGGTTCATCTGCGGTTTACGAGCAGTACTTC.